These 23 T cell receptor beta chains originate from one sample sequenced in a study of T cells in Graves' hyperthyroidism and ophthalmopathy. RNA transcripts were the template for amplifying TCR beta CDR3 regions. Primed by the HTBI set, a first-round RT-PCR was run on the TCR CDR3. TCRdb recomputed calls from the multiplex PCR reads with MiXCR, one row per CDR3 protein. This table holds fewer than 450,000 distinct CDR3 sequences, about a sixth found once. Sequenced sample: blood. The receptors were gathered from a woman in her twenties or thirties with Graves' hyperthyroidism that later progressed to Graves' ophthalmopathy.

This clonotype occurred many times. This sequence joins TRBV10-3 and TRBJ1-2; 8 nucleotides agree with TRBD1. The V and J ends lost 3 bases and 7 bases, in that order; junction bases with no gene match: 7. The germline V gene has CDR1 ENHRY and CDR2 SYGVKD. The CDR3 totals 14 residues. The CDR3 spells CAISEARTGGGYTF. The CDR3 DNA follows: TGTGCCATCAGTGAAGCACGAACAGGGGGTGGCTACACCTTC.

This clonotype was recorded at least ten times. This chain connects TRBV27 to TRBJ2-5; a possible D gene is TRBD2 (6 bases). CDR3 length equals 13 residues. V was trimmed by 6 bases and J by 0 bases, leaving 8 bases between them. The germline V gene encodes CDR1 MNHEY and CDR2 SMNVEV (reference sequence). In DNA form, the CDR3 reads TGTGCCAGCAGGCGGGGAAACCAAGAGACCCAGTACTTC. This encodes CASRRGNQETQYF.

This clonotype was found a few times. The CDR3 here is CATSRVAGGPVQETQYF. CDR3 nucleotide sequence: TGTGCCACCAGCAGAGTCGCGGGGGGCCCGGTCCAAGAGACCCAGTACTTC. The rearrangement uses TRBV15 and TRBJ2-5; 8 bases are a match to TRBD2. The CDR3 contains 17 residues. V gave up 1 base and J gave up 1 base; unmatched junction bases: 8. Germline V gene sequence: CDR1 LNHNV, CDR2 YYDKDF (reference sequence).

The gene calls are TRBV19 and TRBJ1-5; D gene unclear. The CDR3 covers 14 residues. Deletions cut 6 bases from V and 0 bases from J, with 9 bases between. Germline CDR1 LNHDA, CDR2 SQIVND (reference sequence). This chain's CDR3 is CASSGIYSNQPQHF. Here the CDR3 DNA reads TGTGCCAGTAGCGGGATTTATAGCAATCAGCCCCAGCATTTT.

This clonotype was recorded many times. V usage is TRBV12-3 or TRBV12-4 and J usage is TRBJ2-1, with 15 bases that match TRBD2. CDR3 size: 15 residues. Germline trimming cut 6 bases from V and 8 bases from J; bases unmatched to any gene: 5. DNA for the CDR3: TGTGCCAGCAGCGGACTAGCGGGGGGGCGGGATGAGCAGTTCTTC. Amino acid sequence: CASSGLAGGRDEQFF.

This clonotype has at least ten counts. The chain joins TRBV28 to TRBJ2-7, with TRBD1 matching 9 bases. V was clipped by 6 bases and J by 4 bases; unmatched bases: 10. The CDR3 extends over 15 amino acids. Per germline, CDR1 MDHEN and CDR2 SYDVKM. The CDR3 spells CASSTLGTGRYEQYF. DNA of the CDR3: TGTGCCAGCAGCACATTAGGGACAGGGAGATACGAGCAGTACTTC.

This chain joins TRBV27 and TRBJ1-6; perhaps TRBD1 as D (5 bases). The CDR3 runs to 10 residues. Germline assignment: CDR1 MNHEY and CDR2 SMNVEV (reference sequence). The V gene lost 3 bases and the J gene lost 18 bases, with 9 bases spanning the gap. CDR3 amino acids: CASSFWDPHF. The CDR3 nucleotides are TGTGCCAGCAGTTTCTGGGACCCCCACTTT.

This clonotype has ten or more counts. The V and J genes are TRBV5-6 and TRBJ1-2, with 7 bases fitting TRBD1. The CDR3 extends over 14 amino acids. J lost 5 bases, V lost 4 bases, and 8 bases had no gene match. Germline CDR1 reads SGHDT; CDR2 reads YYEEEE. The CDR3 coding sequence is TGTGCCAGCAGCATCAGGGGGGTAGAGTATGGCTACACCTTC. Translated: CASSIRGVEYGYTF.

The chain links TRBV6-1 to TRBJ2-3, with a possible D match to TRBD1 (5 bases). The length of the CDR3 is 14 residues. The ends were cut back, 5 bases at V and 3 bases at J, with 12 bases in the middle. Per the germline V gene, CDR1 is MNHNS and CDR2 is SASEGT. The CDR3 DNA reads TGTGCCAGCAGTACATTTAGGGGTACAGATACGCAGTATTTT. Residues: CASSTFRGTDTQYF.

This clonotype was recorded many times. This chain uses TRBV12-3 or TRBV12-4 with TRBJ1-3; no definite D call. The CDR3 contains 15 residues. V shed 1 base and J shed 0 bases, with 7 bases lying between them. CDR3 nucleotides: TGTGCCAGCAGTTTAGGAGTGTTCTCTGGAAACACCATATATTTT. Translation: CASSLGVFSGNTIYF.

This clonotype has more than one count but fewer than ten. The CDR3 nucleotides read TGCAGCGGATGGGTTCTGGGCCGTCGGGGTCCAGATACGCAGTATTTT. As protein: CSGWVLGRRGPDTQYF. The chain employs TRBV29-1 and TRBJ2-3, with D tentatively TRBD2 (5 bases). CDR1 is SQVTM and CDR2 is ANQGSEA in the germline V gene. The CDR3 covers 16 residues. V was cut by 7 bases and J by 4 bases, with 24 bases left in between.

Ten or more counts support this clonotype. This chain uses TRBV11-2 with TRBJ1-1, with 8 bases fitting TRBD1. The germline V gene encodes CDR1 SGHAT and CDR2 FQNNGV. The CDR3 has 15 amino acids. J lost 0 bases, V lost 5 bases, and 5 bases had no gene match. The CDR3 protein is CASSTGTGLNTEAFF. In DNA form, the CDR3 reads TGTGCCAGCAGCACCGGGACAGGATTGAACACTGAAGCTTTCTTT.

Of note for this clonotype: Possible read error: a much larger clone is one base away. The J gene is TRBJ1-2, the V gene TRBV2; D might be TRBD1 (6 bases). Trimming shortened V by 3 bases and J by 7 bases, and 15 bases separated the two germline ends. Per the germline V gene, CDR1 is SNHLY and CDR2 is FYNNEI. This CDR3 has 14 amino acids. CDR3 coding DNA: TGTGCCAGCAGTGAGACCTCAGGGGTCGGTGGCTACACCTTC. This sequence encodes CASSETSGVGGYTF.

This clonotype was seen repeatedly, ten times or more. This chain links TRBV6-1 with TRBJ1-2; 9 bases fit TRBD1. Germline CDR1 reads MNHNS; CDR2 reads SASEGT. The CDR3 runs 15 residues. The trim removed 8 bases at V and 0 bases at J, leaving 7 bases unmatched. CDR3 bases: TGTGCCAGCCGGGACAGGGACTTATCTAACTATGGCTACACCTTC. It encodes CASRDRDLSNYGYTF.

The CDR3 sequence: CASSITSGTYEQYF. CDR3 DNA sequence: TGTGCCAGTAGTATAACTAGCGGGACCTACGAGCAGTACTTC. The chain recombines TRBV19 with TRBJ2-7, with 10 bases lining up with TRBD2. This CDR3 region has 14 residues. Germline-derived CDR1 and CDR2 are LNHDA and SQIVND (reference sequence). Trimming at V came to 2 bases and at J to 2 bases, leaving 0 bases not matched to a gene.

This clonotype was counted many times. This chain joins TRBV24-1 and TRBJ1-1; unclear D gene. Trimming removed 4 bases from V and 4 bases from J, with 6 bases in between. This CDR3 has 12 amino acids. Germline lookup yields CDR1 KGHDR and CDR2 SFDVKD. CDR3 sequence reads: CATSDDATEAFF. The CDR3 nucleotides are TGTGCCACCAGTGACGATGCCACTGAAGCTTTCTTT.

The chain carries TRBV29-1 and TRBJ2-5; the match to TRBD1 covers 7 bases. Germline V CDR1 and CDR2: SQVTM, ANQGSEA. The junction had 6 bases not matched to a gene; V was cut back by 0 bases and J by 2 bases. The CDR3 runs 15 residues. CDR3 sequence: CSVEEPGTVQETQYF. The CDR3 DNA follows: TGCAGCGTTGAAGAGCCCGGGACAGTGCAAGAGACCCAGTACTTC.

This clonotype was detected many times. The chain has TRBV11-2 and TRBJ2-7; 7 bases are a match to TRBD2. V lost 4 bases and J lost 3; bases outside the gene matches: 3. The CDR3 has 13 residues. CDR1 and CDR2 from the germline V gene are SGHAT and FQNNGV. The CDR3 spells CASSWSGDYEQYF. As DNA, the CDR3 is TGTGCCAGCAGCTGGAGCGGGGACTACGAGCAGTACTTC.

In this sample, this clonotype turned up many times. J is TRBJ2-3 and V is TRBV24-1, with 7 nucleotides matching TRBD2. The CDR3 contains 20 residues. V was clipped by 3 bases and J by 2 bases; unmatched bases: 19. Per the germline V gene, CDR1 is KGHDR and CDR2 is SFDVKD. This chain's CDR3 is CATSDPLGAGVFGHTDTQYF. The DNA for the CDR3 is TGTGCCACCAGTGATCCACTCGGGGCGGGAGTCTTCGGCCACACAGATACGCAGTATTTT.

The V and J genes are TRBV12-3 or TRBV12-4 and TRBJ1-6; no firm D call. The CDR3 contains 14 residues. The V end lost 1 base, the J end lost 6 bases, and 7 bases lay between the germline ends. The CDR3 sequence is CASSLGKFNSPLHF. The DNA for the CDR3 is TGTGCCAGCAGTTTAGGGAAATTTAATTCACCCCTCCACTTT.

The V call is TRBV20-1, the J call TRBJ2-2; D call uncertain. The CDR3 has 15 amino acids. V gave up 0 bases and J gave up 1 base, with 9 bases separating them. The germline V gene encodes CDR1 DFQATT and CDR2 SNEGSKA (reference sequence). DNA of the CDR3: TGCAGTGCTAGAGATACTGGTGGGAACACCGGGGAGCTGTTTTTT. Amino acid sequence: CSARDTGGNTGELFF.

This clonotype was recorded at least ten times. The chain employs TRBV24-1 and TRBJ2-7, with 9 positions matching TRBD1. The ends lost 9 bases at V and 2 bases at J; junction bases unmatched: 4. This CDR3 has 13 residues. Germline lookup yields CDR1 KGHDR and CDR2 SFDVKD. The CDR3 DNA reads as TGTGCCACCGGGGACAGGGACACCTACGAGCAGTACTTC. This translates into CATGDRDTYEQYF.

The table lists this clonotype with a count of one. The J gene is TRBJ2-1, the V gene TRBV29-1; D perhaps matches TRBD2 (5 bases). Germline loops: CDR1 SQVTM, CDR2 ANQGSEA. This CDR3 comprises 14 residues. V was trimmed by 4 bases and J by 4 bases, leaving 14 bases between them. CDR3 bases: TGCAGCGTTGTCGGGGTTCTAACATACAATGAGCAGTTCTTC. As protein: CSVVGVLTYNEQFF.